This TCR beta chain was found in a study of early stage breast cancer tumors. Blood replicates held 0.5 ug DNA, tumor or normal breast about 1.5 ug, two each. Some clones are missing from TCRdb's copy, which holds only in-frame ones; the method was immunoSEQ multiplex PCR. The sample carries tens of thousands of clones, 70% to 75% recorded once. CDR3 length: 15 residues. Germline V gives CDR1 MNHEY, CDR2 SVGAGI. V was pared by 5 bases and J by 1 base, with 3 bases of the junction left unmatched. About 18-50 mg of tumor tissue was diced per sample. The receptor was derived from a person aged 25 to 40 with breast cancer. The V gene is TRBV6-5, the J gene TRBJ2-4; 9 nucleotides match TRBD1. Source material: breast tumor tissue. The CDR3 protein is CASSQQGAAKNIQYF. In DNA, the CDR3 is TGTGCCAGCAGTCAACAGGGGGCGGCCAAAAACATTCAGTACTTC.